Sequencing of this TCR beta chain was carried out in a study of T cell responses to AZD1222 COVID-19 vaccine. As for the study in general: Pooling covered second doses at about 4 or about 12 weeks.

Measured with immunoSEQ multiplex PCR; TCRdb has only the in-frame clones, and not every one. The table includes about 150,000 clones, about 93% detected once. Notes on this clone: Antigen: not known.

Study results and caveats: At study baseline, merely five or six AZD1222 recipients were seropositive. Along spike, vaccine-associated CD4 TCRs were found throughout, with dominance at 160-218 and 743-854.

Germline V gene sequence: CDR1 SGHAT, CDR2 FQNNGV. The V gene end was trimmed by 2 bases and the J gene end by 5 bases; junction bases not matched to a gene: 1. The CDR3 contains 14 residues. This specimen consisted of peripheral blood, obtained on day 0 of AZD1222 vaccination. The receptor was derived from an adult in good health. This rearrangement joins TRBV11-2 to TRBJ2-3, with TRBD2 matching 10 bases. The chain's CDR3 is CASSLLAGVDTQYF. Here the CDR3 DNA reads TGTGCCAGCAGCTTACTAGCGGGGGTAGATACGCAGTATTTT.